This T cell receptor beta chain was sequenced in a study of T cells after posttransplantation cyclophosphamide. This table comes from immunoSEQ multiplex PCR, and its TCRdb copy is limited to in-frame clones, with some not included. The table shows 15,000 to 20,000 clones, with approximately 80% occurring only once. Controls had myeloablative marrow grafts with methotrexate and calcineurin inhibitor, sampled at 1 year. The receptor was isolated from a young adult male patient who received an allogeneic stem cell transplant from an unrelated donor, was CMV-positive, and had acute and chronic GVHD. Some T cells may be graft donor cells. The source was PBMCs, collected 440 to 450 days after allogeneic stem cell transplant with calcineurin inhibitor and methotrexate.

In DNA, the CDR3 is TGTGCCAGCAGTTATGCGGGGGACCCTTACTACGAGCAGTACTTC. Amino acid sequence: CASSYAGDPYYEQYF. The chain carries TRBV6-5 and TRBJ2-7; 7 nucleotides line up with TRBD2. The germline V gene encodes CDR1 MNHEY and CDR2 SVGAGI. Trimming removed 3 bases from V and 3 bases from J; junction bases left unmatched: 8. The CDR3 consists of 15 residues.